A single sample is the source of the 24 T cell receptor beta chains below, sequenced in a study of blood T cell repertoires in COVID-19. Using immunoSEQ multiplex PCR, the repertoire was profiled, and TCRdb retains in-frame clones only, with some absent. The sample has around 310,000 clones; over 75% are singletons. The specimen was peripheral blood. The receptors here all came from a woman in her 30s with COVID-19, enrolled during active disease.

This clone occurred a few times. The chain recombines TRBV7-2 with TRBJ2-5; a weak D match, TRBD1 (6 bases). The germline V and J ends were trimmed by 3 bases and 6 bases, with 8 bases remaining between them. The germline gives CDR1 SGHTA, CDR2 FQGNSA. This CDR3 has 12 residues. In nucleotides, the CDR3 is TGTGCCAGCAGCTTTCAGGGGAAGACCCAGTACTTC. Protein sequence: CASSFQGKTQYF.

This sequence joins TRBV9 and TRBJ2-1; D is unresolved. With 4 bases removed from V and 6 bases from J, the gap between germline ends came to 11 bases. Germline CDR1 SGDLS, CDR2 YYNGEE. This CDR3 region has 13 residues. CDR3 nucleotide sequence: TGTGCCAGCAGCCGAGAGATTATCAATGAGCAGTTCTTC. Encoded protein: CASSREIINEQFF.

The J gene is TRBJ2-1, the V gene TRBV5-4, with TRBD2 identical over 8 bases. The CDR3 runs 14 residues. Germline values: CDR1 SGHNT, CDR2 YYREEE (reference sequence). Trimming cost V 0 bases and J 10 bases; bases outside gene matches: 6. CDR3 sequence: CASSLVLAGSEQFF. The CDR3 DNA follows: TGTGCCAGCAGCTTGGTGTTAGCGGGATCGGAGCAGTTCTTC.

The rearrangement links TRBV30 to TRBJ1-5; possibly TRBD1 for D (6 bases). V was pared by 1 base and J by 3 bases, with 10 bases between. The CDR3 sequence is 14 residues long. Germline CDR1 GTSNPN, CDR2 SVGIG (reference sequence). The CDR3 loop is CAWSEGQLNQPQHF. CDR3 DNA: TGTGCCTGGAGTGAGGGACAACTCAATCAGCCCCAGCATTTT.

The V gene is TRBV19, the J gene TRBJ2-2; 13 bases align to TRBD2. Germline trimming cut 5 bases from V and 5 bases from J; bases unmatched to any gene: 11. Germline loops: CDR1 LNHDA, CDR2 SQIVND (reference sequence). The CDR3 spans 18 residues. Here the CDR3 DNA reads TGTGCCAGTAGTCCGGGACTAGCGGGACCGGGAGGGACCGGGGAGCTGTTTTTT. This gives the protein CASSPGLAGPGGTGELFF.

The chain recombines TRBV4-1 with TRBJ1-1, with D possibly matching TRBD1 (5 bases). V was cut by 0 bases and J by 6 bases, with 11 bases left in between. The germline V gene has CDR1 MGHRA and CDR2 YSYEKL. The CDR3 extends over 14 amino acids. CDR3 amino acids: CASSQEPGFPEAFF. The CDR3 DNA sequence: TGCGCCAGCAGCCAAGAACCAGGGTTTCCTGAAGCTTTCTTT.

The chain couples TRBV9 to TRBJ2-2; 10 bases are a match to TRBD1. The trim removed 3 bases at V and 4 bases at J, leaving 12 bases unmatched. The CDR3 spans 18 residues. From germline, CDR1 is SGDLS and CDR2 YYNGEE. The CDR3 loop is CASSARERTGGFTGELFF. The CDR3 nucleotides are TGTGCCAGCAGCGCGCGGGAGAGGACAGGGGGTTTCACCGGGGAGCTGTTTTTT.

The chain has TRBV27 and TRBJ2-7, with D perhaps matching TRBD1 (6 bases). In germline, CDR1 is MNHEY, CDR2 SMNVEV (reference sequence). V was trimmed by 3 bases and J by 2 bases, leaving 14 bases between them. The CDR3 is made up of 15 amino acids. The CDR3 nucleotides read TGTGCCAGCAGTTTTTCGGACAGATCTGCCTACGAGCAGTACTTC. It yields the protein CASSFSDRSAYEQYF.

This chain uses TRBV5-1 with TRBJ1-1, with D possibly being TRBD1 (5 bases). Germline V gene data show CDR1 as SGHRS and CDR2 as YFSETQ. The CDR3 is 13 amino acids. The ends were cut back, 5 bases at V and 1 base at J, with 9 bases in the middle. The DNA for the CDR3 is TGCGCCAGCAGACCGGGGGGGAACACTGAAGCTTTCTTT. This codes for CASRPGGNTEAFF.

V is TRBV3-1 (or the pseudogene TRBV3-2) and J is TRBJ1-2; D possibly corresponds to TRBD1 (5 bases). The germline CDR1 and CDR2 sequences are LGHDT and YNNKEL (reference sequence). V was shortened by 1 base and J by 7 bases, with 13 bases between the two germline ends. The CDR3 extends over 14 amino acids. This CDR3 reads CASSQVLGGRGYTF. CDR3 nucleotide sequence: TGTGCCAGCAGCCAAGTTTTGGGGGGACGTGGCTACACCTTC.

The chain uses TRBV11-2 and TRBJ1-1; D is unresolved. V dropped 2 bases and J dropped 5 bases, with 9 bases sitting between them. This CDR3 spans 13 amino acids. Per germline, CDR1 SGHAT and CDR2 FQNNGV. The CDR3 sequence: CASSLRIGTEAFF. In DNA, the CDR3 is TGTGCCAGCAGCTTAAGGATCGGGACTGAAGCTTTCTTT.

The J gene is TRBJ1-1, the V gene TRBV10-1; weak D call: TRBD1 (6 bases). V gave up 3 bases and J gave up 4 bases, with 12 bases separating them. The germline V gene encodes CDR1 WNHNN and CDR2 SYGVQD (reference sequence). CDR3 length: 14 amino acids. The CDR3 nucleotides read TGCGCCAGCAGTGATTCGGACAGCCGCACTGAAGCTTTCTTT. It codes for CASSDSDSRTEAFF.

V gene TRBV7-9 combines with J gene TRBJ1-1; no definite D call. Deletions cut 5 bases from V and 1 base from J, with 11 bases between. The CDR3 has 14 amino acids. Germline CDR1 is SEHNR and CDR2 is FQNEAQ (reference sequence). CDR3 loop: CASSPDTQNTEAFF. Here the CDR3 DNA reads TGTGCCAGCAGCCCAGACACCCAGAACACTGAAGCTTTCTTT. The variable domain in full, with the rest retrieved from reference TRBV7-9 and TRBJ1-1, is DTGVSQNPRHKITKRGQNVTFRCDPISEHNRLYWYRQTLGQGPEFLTYFQNEAQLEKSRLLSDRFSAERPKGSFSTLEIQRTEQGDSAMYLCASSPDTQNTEAFFGQGTRLTVV.

The chain recombines TRBV6-5 with TRBJ1-1; no clear D gene. The V end was cut by 5 bases, the J end by 6 bases, with 19 bases between. Germline V gene data show CDR1 as MNHEY and CDR2 as SVGAGI. This CDR3 contains 15 residues. CDR3 region: CASSPWTQEVAEAFF. In nucleotides, the CDR3 is TGTGCCAGCAGTCCGTGGACCCAGGAGGTCGCTGAAGCTTTCTTT.

The CDR3 DNA reads as TGTGCCTGGACGCTATGCCCCGGACAGGGGAGCAATCAGCCCCAGCATTTT. Its protein is CAWTLCPGQGSNQPQHF. The genes are TRBV30 and TRBJ1-5; TRBD1 aligns across 9 bases. With V trimmed by 4 bases and J by 1 base, 11 bases remained unmatched. The germline gives CDR1 GTSNPN, CDR2 SVGIG (reference sequence). The CDR3 consists of 17 residues.

The genes are TRBV7-9 and TRBJ1-2, with 7 bases aligning to TRBD1. With V trimmed by 5 bases and J by 2 bases, 11 bases remained unmatched. CDR1 and CDR2 (germline): SEHNR, FQNEAQ (reference sequence). The CDR3 loop spans 16 amino acids. The CDR3 region is CASSPYGQAENYGYTF. In DNA, the CDR3 is TGTGCCAGCAGCCCTTACGGACAGGCAGAGAACTATGGCTACACCTTC.

The chain has TRBV29-1 and TRBJ2-3, with TRBD2 matching 10 bases. The CDR3 has 16 residues. V was pared by 2 bases and J by 3 bases, with 8 bases of the junction left unmatched. Per the germline V gene, CDR1 is SQVTM and CDR2 is ANQGSEA. DNA of the CDR3: TGCAGCGTTGAACGGTCTAGCGGGAGTGAAACAGATACGCAGTATTTT. Its protein is CSVERSSGSETDTQYF.

This chain uses TRBV12-3 or TRBV12-4 with TRBJ2-1; D possibly corresponds to TRBD1 (6 bases). Trimming took off 4 bases at V and 2 bases at J, with 6 bases between the two ends. CDR3 length: 13 residues. The CDR3 protein is CASSWDTYNEQFF. CDR3 sequence (DNA): TGTGCCAGCAGTTGGGACACCTACAATGAGCAGTTCTTC.

This chain connects TRBV4-2 to TRBJ2-5, with 8 bases identical to TRBD1. J lost 5 bases, V lost 1 base, and 6 bases had no gene match. Germline CDR1 and CDR2: LGHNA and YNFKEQ. This CDR3 has 15 amino acids. For the CDR3, the DNA is TGTGCCAGCAGCCAAGGAGGGACAGGCAGGGAGACCCAGTACTTC. Its protein is CASSQGGTGRETQYF.

This chain uses TRBV6-5 with TRBJ2-3; 7 nucleotides align to TRBD1. Germline CDR1 is MNHEY and CDR2 is SVGAGI. V was clipped by 6 bases and J by 0 bases; unmatched bases: 0. The CDR3 runs to 13 residues. The CDR3: CASRGQSTDTQYF. CDR3 bases: TGTGCCAGCAGGGGACAGAGCACAGATACGCAGTATTTT.

This sequence joins TRBV6-5 and TRBJ1-2; the D gene is possibly TRBD1 (6 bases). Trimming cost V 0 bases and J 7 bases, with 12 bases left between them. Germline values: CDR1 MNHEY, CDR2 SVGAGI. The CDR3 length is 14 residues. The CDR3 nucleotides read TGTGCCAGCAGTTACTCTCCAGGGGAATTTGGCTACACCTTC. Encoded protein: CASSYSPGEFGYTF.

The CDR3: CSMGTFLETQYF. The CDR3 DNA reads TGCAGCATGGGGACATTTCTGGAGACCCAGTACTTC. The gene calls are TRBV29-1 and TRBJ2-5, with D possibly TRBD1 on 6 matching bases. Germline CDR1 reads SQVTM; CDR2 reads ANQGSEA. The CDR3 is 12 amino acids. Trimming removed 8 bases at V and 5 bases at J, with 15 bases between.

This chain joins TRBV7-6 and TRBJ1-1; tentative D call: TRBD1 (5 bases). Trimming took off 0 bases at V and 1 base at J, with 9 bases between the two ends. CDR3 length: 15 residues. Germline-derived CDR1 and CDR2 are SGHVS and FNYEAQ. The CDR3 DNA reads TGTGCCAGCAGCTTAGCTGGACACGCGAACACTGAAGCTTTCTTT. Translation: CASSLAGHANTEAFF.

The CDR3 loop reads CASSPLDAKRREQYF. For the CDR3, the DNA is TGTGCCAGCAGTCCCTTAGACGCAAAGCGACGCGAGCAGTACTTC. This chain joins TRBV27 and TRBJ2-7, with unresolved D. CDR1 is MNHEY, CDR2 SMNVEV, per germline (reference sequence). Deletions cut 5 bases from V and 6 bases from J, with 20 bases between. This CDR3 contains 15 residues.